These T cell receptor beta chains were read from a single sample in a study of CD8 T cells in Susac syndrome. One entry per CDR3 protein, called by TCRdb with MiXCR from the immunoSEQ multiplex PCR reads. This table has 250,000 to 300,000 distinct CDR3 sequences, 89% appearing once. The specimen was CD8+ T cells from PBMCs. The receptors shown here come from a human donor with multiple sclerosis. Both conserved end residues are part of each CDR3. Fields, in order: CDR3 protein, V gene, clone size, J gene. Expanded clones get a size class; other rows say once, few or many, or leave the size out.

CDR3aa: CATSDSGVHQPQHF; v_gene: TRBV24-1; abundance: -; j_gene: TRBJ1-5
CDR3aa: CASSPPLRVYEQYF; v_gene: TRBV18; abundance: -; j_gene: TRBJ2-7
CDR3aa: CASSYGLLSYEQYF; v_gene: TRBV6-2/TRBV6-3; abundance: few; j_gene: TRBJ2-7
CDR3aa: CASSTPGQGTGLETQYF; v_gene: TRBV6-1; abundance: -; j_gene: TRBJ2-5
CDR3aa: CASSAEVEQFF; v_gene: TRBV5-4; abundance: -; j_gene: TRBJ2-1
CDR3aa: CASSLDYPGLYEQFF; v_gene: TRBV5-6; abundance: -; j_gene: TRBJ2-1
CDR3aa: CASSAIQAQLFF; v_gene: TRBV12-3/TRBV12-4; abundance: -; j_gene: TRBJ1-4
CDR3aa: CASLEPNEQFF; v_gene: TRBV7-9; abundance: -; j_gene: TRBJ2-1
CDR3aa: CASSFPPQGHTEAFF; v_gene: TRBV7-9; abundance: -; j_gene: TRBJ1-1
CDR3aa: CASSLAGAGKAEQFF; v_gene: TRBV7-9; abundance: -; j_gene: TRBJ2-1
CDR3aa: CAISESGSGELFF; v_gene: TRBV10-3; abundance: -; j_gene: TRBJ2-2
CDR3aa: CASSQDVAGLTDTQYF; v_gene: TRBV4-3; abundance: -; j_gene: TRBJ2-3
CDR3aa: CASSLDVGENTEAFF; v_gene: TRBV7-2; abundance: -; j_gene: TRBJ1-1
CDR3aa: CASGITSGTPEQYF; v_gene: TRBV19; abundance: -; j_gene: TRBJ2-7
CDR3aa: CASSFPDKVGSYNEQFF; v_gene: TRBV7-9; abundance: -; j_gene: TRBJ2-1
CDR3aa: CASSPLQGALYNEQFF; v_gene: TRBV4-1; abundance: -; j_gene: TRBJ2-1
CDR3aa: CASSLGARYNEQFF; v_gene: TRBV13; abundance: -; j_gene: TRBJ2-1
CDR3aa: CASSLARSGVDNEQFF; v_gene: TRBV7-9; abundance: -; j_gene: TRBJ2-1
CDR3aa: CSAHKWTGGFETQYF; v_gene: TRBV20-1; abundance: -; j_gene: TRBJ2-5
CDR3aa: CASSLKSTDTQYF; v_gene: TRBV5-1; abundance: -; j_gene: TRBJ2-3
CDR3aa: CASSLDPGVTDEQYF; v_gene: TRBV5-1; abundance: -; j_gene: TRBJ2-7
CDR3aa: CASSQAGQPQHF; v_gene: TRBV11-2; abundance: -; j_gene: TRBJ1-5
CDR3aa: CASRAPGTGTPGELFF; v_gene: TRBV19; abundance: -; j_gene: TRBJ2-2
CDR3aa: CASKGRGQETQYF; v_gene: TRBV13; abundance: -; j_gene: TRBJ2-5
CDR3aa: CASSDTQTDTQYF; v_gene: TRBV6-2/TRBV6-3; abundance: -; j_gene: TRBJ2-3
CDR3aa: CASSRPASGSHAEQFF; v_gene: TRBV27; abundance: -; j_gene: TRBJ2-1
CDR3aa: CASSSGGANVLTF; v_gene: TRBV27; abundance: -; j_gene: TRBJ2-6
CDR3aa: CSVEPTGQVGETQYF; v_gene: TRBV29-1; abundance: -; j_gene: TRBJ2-5
CDR3aa: CASSPTGKETQYF; v_gene: TRBV28; abundance: -; j_gene: TRBJ2-5
CDR3aa: CSTPEGVAPNEQFF; v_gene: TRBV29-1; abundance: -; j_gene: TRBJ2-1
CDR3aa: CASSESDEQYF; v_gene: TRBV10-2; abundance: -; j_gene: TRBJ2-7
CDR3aa: CASSLAGPPPHEQYF; v_gene: TRBV5-1; abundance: -; j_gene: TRBJ2-7
CDR3aa: CASSHKDRGHTSPLHF; v_gene: TRBV6-1; abundance: -; j_gene: TRBJ1-6
CDR3aa: CASNPGQTYNEQFF; v_gene: TRBV19; abundance: once; j_gene: TRBJ2-1
CDR3aa: CASSQGTGRSYNEQFF; v_gene: TRBV4-2; abundance: -; j_gene: TRBJ2-1
CDR3aa: CATGPGSGEQYF; v_gene: TRBV6-1; abundance: few; j_gene: TRBJ2-7
CDR3aa: CSVEWREGPYNEQFF; v_gene: TRBV29-1; abundance: -; j_gene: TRBJ2-1
CDR3aa: CASSRTGTPGHGYTF; v_gene: TRBV27; abundance: -; j_gene: TRBJ1-2
CDR3aa: CASSLYGRAVEQYF; v_gene: TRBV27; abundance: -; j_gene: TRBJ2-7
CDR3aa: CASSFTGDFEQFF; v_gene: TRBV11-1; abundance: -; j_gene: TRBJ2-1
CDR3aa: CSASPGRDLQQAFF; v_gene: TRBV20-1; abundance: -; j_gene: TRBJ1-1
CDR3aa: CATSPASSDVYEQYF; v_gene: TRBV24-1; abundance: -; j_gene: TRBJ2-7
CDR3aa: CASSQDPGSYSSTEAFF; v_gene: TRBV4-3; abundance: -; j_gene: TRBJ1-1
CDR3aa: CASSNGQGQNTEAFF; v_gene: TRBV5-1; abundance: -; j_gene: TRBJ1-1
CDR3aa: CATGLAGAGELFF; v_gene: TRBV5-1; abundance: -; j_gene: TRBJ2-2
CDR3aa: CASSVVGGDGYTF; v_gene: TRBV9; abundance: -; j_gene: TRBJ1-2
CDR3aa: CASSSDRRNTGELFF; v_gene: TRBV7-9; abundance: once; j_gene: TRBJ2-2
CDR3aa: CASSSDRGGSPLHF; v_gene: TRBV6-6; abundance: -; j_gene: TRBJ1-6
CDR3aa: CASRTGTSGTYNEQFF; v_gene: TRBV19; abundance: -; j_gene: TRBJ2-1
CDR3aa: CASSYRGEGGETQYF; v_gene: TRBV6-5; abundance: -; j_gene: TRBJ2-5
CDR3aa: CASLGGPFSTGELFF; v_gene: TRBV7-9; abundance: -; j_gene: TRBJ2-2
CDR3aa: CASRTFREANYGYTF; v_gene: TRBV6-6; abundance: -; j_gene: TRBJ1-2